Reported below is one TCR beta chain. The antigen is undetermined. At one end the junction does not follow the germline gene, possibly because of a read error. The CDR3 is 13 amino acids. CDR1 is SEHNR and CDR2 is FQNEAQ in the germline V gene (reference sequence). This sample is part of a study of vaccination and CD4 T cells after COVID-19. Time point here: late sampling 161 to 241 days after vaccination in three convalescent patients. This sample's treatment: 10-day PBMC culture with coronavirus spike peptide pools or control peptides (ViraFEST assay). With the Oncomine TCR Beta short-read assay, DNA from cultured CD4+ T cells was sequenced. Using its own MiXCR run on the PCR reads, TCRdb lists one record per CDR3 protein. Among more than 15,000 distinct CDR3 sequences listed, roughly 44% were seen once.

The clonotype was recovered from a human donor who had recovered from COVID-19. The sequenced sample was CD4+ T cells from blood, cultured in vitro, obtained about 7 months after SARS-CoV-2 vaccination. This chain joins TRBV7-9 and TRBJ2-1; 10 bases align to TRBD2. Here the CDR3 reads CASGQAGGPFRVF. The CDR3, as DNA: TGTGCCAGCGGACAAGCGGGGGGGCCATTTCGGGTCTTC. The full variable domain, its missing parts supplied by reference TRBV7-9 and TRBJ2-1, is DTGVSQNPRHKITKRGQNVTFRCDPISEHNRLYWYRQTLGQGPEFLTYFQNEAQLEKSRLLSDRFSAERPKGSFSTLEIQRTEQGDSAMYLCASGQAGGPFRVFGPGTRLTVL.